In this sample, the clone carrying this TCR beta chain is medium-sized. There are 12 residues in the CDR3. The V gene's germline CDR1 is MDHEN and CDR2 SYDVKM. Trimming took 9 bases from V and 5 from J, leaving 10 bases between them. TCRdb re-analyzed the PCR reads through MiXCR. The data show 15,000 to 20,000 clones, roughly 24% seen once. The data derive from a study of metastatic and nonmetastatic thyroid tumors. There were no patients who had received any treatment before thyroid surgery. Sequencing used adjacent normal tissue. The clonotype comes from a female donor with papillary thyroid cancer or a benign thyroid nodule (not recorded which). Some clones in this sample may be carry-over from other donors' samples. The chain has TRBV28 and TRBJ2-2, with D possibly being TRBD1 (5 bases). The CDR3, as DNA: TGTGCCAGTTCCAGGGTTACCGGGGAGCTGTTTTTT. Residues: CASSRVTGELFF.